Included here is one T cell receptor beta chain sequence, with context. The antigen remains undetermined. The CDR3 is 12 amino acids. Germline V gene lookup returns CDR1 MNHNS and CDR2 SASEGT. V shed 4 bases and J 3 bases; nucleotides not matched to a gene: 0. The sample belongs to a study of T cells after posttransplantation cyclophosphamide. Generated by immunoSEQ multiplex PCR, the TCRdb table keeps only in-frame clones and is missing some. The sample carries 47,000 or so clones, approximately 90% recorded once. The study, taken as a whole, reports: Later post-transplant blood repertoires were often dominated by donor CD8+ memory clones. Recipient CMV seropositivity and CMV reactivation strongly tracked TRB clonality. Blood and skin or GI T cell repertoires showed limited TRB overlap.

The sequenced material came from PBMCs. The chain combines TRBV6-1 with TRBJ2-7, with 7 bases lining up with TRBD1. This receptor was obtained from a woman between 50 and 59 years old in good health and a related stem cell transplant donor. CDR3 residues: CASSGQGYEQYF. DNA of the CDR3: TGTGCCAGCAGTGGACAGGGCTACGAGCAGTACTTC.